Each of the 14 T cell receptor beta chains below was sequenced from the same sample in a study of shared clonotypes between healthy human individuals. Terminally differentiated effector memory CD45RA+ cells were excluded by CCR7 positive selection of CD45RO-negative cells. The assay was immunoSEQ multiplex PCR, and TCRdb's table has in-frame clones only and misses some. Among some 2 million clones listed, approximately 95% were seen once. Sequencing input: naive CD8+ T cells sorted from blood. The receptor set was obtained from a man aged 18 to 35 in good health.

This rearrangement joins TRBV6-1 to TRBJ2-1; D is possibly TRBD1 (6 bases). V was clipped by 2 bases and J by 5 bases, with 13 bases between them. Germline V gene data show CDR1 as MNHNS and CDR2 as SASEGT. The CDR3 is 15 amino acids. The CDR3 loop reads CASSEWSGANNEQFF. CDR3 bases: TGTGCCAGCAGTGAATGGTCAGGGGCTAACAATGAGCAGTTCTTC.

The chain employs TRBV27 and TRBJ2-3; D gene unclear. Between the trimmed V and J ends, which lost 6 bases and 1 base, there was a span of 14 bases. Germline V gene lookup returns CDR1 MNHEY and CDR2 SMNVEV (reference sequence). CDR3 size: 15 residues. This chain's CDR3 is CASSFVDPGTDTQYF. The CDR3 bases are TGTGCCAGCAGCTTCGTTGACCCTGGCACAGATACGCAGTATTTT.

The chain joins TRBV19 to TRBJ1-5, with D possibly being TRBD1 (6 bases). Germline V gives CDR1 LNHDA, CDR2 SQIVND (reference sequence). The germline V and J ends were trimmed by 0 bases and 7 bases, with 16 bases remaining between them. The CDR3 covers 16 residues. DNA for the CDR3: TGTGCCAGTAGTATAGATGGTTGGCCGGGACAACAGCCCCAGCATTTT. It is translated as CASSIDGWPGQQPQHF.

About this clone: Other DNA variants within this sample encode the same CDR3. The V gene is TRBV9, the J gene TRBJ2-3; TRBD2 matches at 7 bases. Germline trimming cut 0 bases from V and 4 bases from J; bases unmatched to any gene: 2. From germline, CDR1 is SGDLS and CDR2 YYNGEE. The CDR3 covers 14 residues. This CDR3 reads CASSVGGGPDTQYF. In DNA, the CDR3 is TGTGCCAGCAGCGTAGGGGGGGGACCAGATACGCAGTATTTT.

The DNA of the CDR3 is TGTGCCAGTTTCACCAGGATTAATTCACCCCTCCACTTT. Its translation: CASFTRINSPLHF. This chain uses TRBV6-6 with TRBJ1-6, with D unresolved. This CDR3 is built from 13 residues. V lost 9 bases, J lost 6 bases, and 12 bases lay in between. Germline V gene lookup returns CDR1 MNHNY and CDR2 SVGAGI (reference sequence).

This chain uses TRBV6-5 with TRBJ2-1, with 9 bases matching TRBD2. V dropped 0 bases and J dropped 10; count of bases not matched to a gene: 4. The CDR3 length is 14 residues. In germline, CDR1 is MNHEY, CDR2 SVGAGI. The CDR3 DNA sequence: TGTGCCAGCAGTTACTCCGGGACTAGCCCGGAGCAGTTCTTC. Encoded protein: CASSYSGTSPEQFF.

Only a few counts were recorded for this clone. At one of its ends the junction is not consistent with the germline gene, which may arise from a read error. This rearrangement joins TRBV7-7 to TRBJ2-3; D not resolved. The V gene's germline CDR1 is SSHAT and CDR2 FNYEAQ (reference sequence). The CDR3 is made up of 14 amino acids. CDR3 in amino acids: CASSPVPSTDTQYF. Written as DNA, the CDR3 is TGTGCTAGCAGCCCAGTCCCCTCGACAGATACGCAGTATTTT.

The V and J genes are TRBV19 and TRBJ2-1, with 9 nucleotides matching TRBD2. The CDR3 loop spans 15 amino acids. V shed 5 bases and J 10 bases; nucleotides not matched to a gene: 12. Germline V gene lookup returns CDR1 LNHDA and CDR2 SQIVND (reference sequence). CDR3 sequence reads: CASSPTGGLASEQFF. The DNA for the CDR3 is TGTGCCAGTAGTCCGACGGGAGGACTAGCGTCCGAGCAGTTCTTC.

The chain carries TRBV19 and TRBJ2-7; D ambiguous. The CDR3 consists of 13 residues. V lost 3 bases, J lost 3 bases, and 9 bases lay in between. The germline V gene encodes CDR1 LNHDA and CDR2 SQIVND (reference sequence). The CDR3 sequence is CASSMFHFYEQYF. DNA for the CDR3: TGTGCCAGTAGTATGTTCCACTTCTACGAGCAGTACTTC.

Only a few counts were recorded for this clone. This chain connects TRBV27 to TRBJ2-6; 9 bases align to TRBD1. J gave up 4 bases and V 8 bases, and 6 bases lay outside the gene matches. The CDR3 is 15 residues long. Germline V gene lookup returns CDR1 MNHEY and CDR2 SMNVEV (reference sequence). The CDR3 DNA follows: TGTGCCAGCCGGACAGGGGCTCTGGGGGCCAACGTCCTGACTTTC. Encoded protein: CASRTGALGANVLTF.

The V gene is TRBV10-3, the J gene TRBJ1-5; D not certain. V was pared by 0 bases and J by 7 bases, with 10 bases between. The CDR3 sequence is 14 residues long. In germline, CDR1 is ENHRY, CDR2 SYGVKD. For the CDR3, the DNA is TGTGCCATCAGTGAGTCCTCGCAATTACAGCCCCAGCATTTT. Encoded protein: CAISESSQLQPQHF.

This chain uses TRBV4-1 with TRBJ1-3, with D maybe TRBD1 (5 bases). Germline assignment: CDR1 MGHRA and CDR2 YSYEKL. Trimming shortened V by 0 bases and J by 0 bases, and 12 bases separated the two germline ends. This CDR3 is 17 amino acids long. CDR3 in DNA: TGCGCCAGCAGCCAAGATTTACCAGGGAGCTCTGGAAACACCATATATTTT. The encoded protein is CASSQDLPGSSGNTIYF.

The rearrangement links TRBV29-1 to TRBJ2-5, with D unresolved. V was trimmed by 4 bases and J by 6 bases, leaving 12 bases between them. The CDR3 extends over 12 amino acids. From germline, CDR1 is SQVTM and CDR2 ANQGSEA. CDR3 residues: CSVVTPPQTQYF. CDR3 nucleotide sequence: TGCAGCGTTGTGACCCCCCCCCAGACCCAGTACTTC.

V gene TRBV7-9 combines with J gene TRBJ1-4; no clear D gene. The V end was cut by 3 bases, the J end by 6 bases, with 11 bases between. The CDR3 is made up of 14 amino acids. Germline CDR1 is SEHNR and CDR2 is FQNEAQ (reference sequence). The CDR3 loop reads CASSLDGGHEKLFF. The DNA for the CDR3 is TGTGCCAGCAGCTTGGATGGAGGTCATGAAAAACTGTTTTTT.